This TCR beta chain was observed in a study of blood T cell repertoires in COVID-19. Study-level background: The United States, Italy and Spain supplied acute and convalescent COVID-19 samples.

Germline V gene data show CDR1 as SGHDT and CDR2 as YYEEEE. CDR3 length equals 16 residues. With V trimmed by 3 bases and J by 1 base, 9 bases remained unmatched. Assay used: immunoSEQ multiplex PCR; TCRdb lists only in-frame clones, some missing. This sample carries about 430,000 clones, 88% of them seen once, and the ten largest clones take over 0.9%. The study drew participants aged about 18 to 95 years from 20 to 30 US areas. The receptor comes from a woman aged 25 to 39 with acute COVID-19. The sample consisted of PBMCs or T cells enriched from blood (not recorded which). This chain joins TRBV5-6 and TRBJ2-5; 7 positions match TRBD1. The CDR3 region has the DNA TGTGCCAGCAGCTGGGGGACAGTGGGGGTCCAAGAGACCCAGTACTTC. Protein product: CASSWGTVGVQETQYF.